Given below is one TCR beta chain in context. The antigen is unknown. CDR1 and CDR2 from the germline V gene are MNHNS and SASEGT. The CDR3 is 14 amino acids. The ends were cut back, 7 bases at V and 1 base at J, with 10 bases in the middle. The data belong to a study of T cells in Graves' hyperthyroidism and ophthalmopathy. The study, taken as a whole, reports: Ophthalmopathy cases were set apart from stable hyperthyroidism by a 13 V-J model.

RNA transcripts gave rise to amplified TCR beta CDR3 regions. Primed by the HTBI set, a first-round RT-PCR was run on the TCR CDR3. TCRdb reprocessed the multiplex PCR reads with MiXCR, giving one entry per CDR3 protein. The sample has some 550,000 distinct CDR3 sequences; under 25% are singletons. Diagnoses used clinical symptoms, serum thyroxine and TRAb, thyroid ultrasound and orbital computed tomography. Sequenced sample: blood. The chain combines TRBV6-1 with TRBJ2-2; tentative D call: TRBD1 (5 bases). The clonotype originates from a young man with Graves' hyperthyroidism. The CDR3 here is CASTVDRNTGELFF. The DNA of the CDR3 is TGTGCCAGCACCGTCGACAGGAACACCGGGGAGCTGTTTTTT.